Shown below are 26 T cell receptor beta chains from a single sample sequenced in a study of early T cells in non-severe SARS-CoV-2 infection listed by TCRdb under 2021. Libraries were built with 5' RACE. TCRdb lists the instrument as NextSeq 500. Starting from the raw public reads, TCRdb applied fastp trimming at Q25, assembled clones with MiXCR and retained in-frame beta chains. Entries are consolidated by CDR3 protein sequence, retaining the most common genes and DNA. This sample comprises about 49,000 distinct CDR3 sequences, roughly 6% of them detected only once. Approximately 3% of the sample is in the top ten clones. This specimen consisted of whole blood, obtained at baseline. The receptors come from an adult who was a healthcare worker with PCR-confirmed SARS-CoV-2 infection or an uninfected control (not recorded which).

The sample holds many counts of this clonotype. The chain couples TRBV2 to TRBJ1-5; 7 bases map to TRBD1. The trim removed 5 bases at V and 3 bases at J, leaving 4 bases unmatched. Germline CDR1 is SNHLY and CDR2 is FYNNEI. This CDR3 is 14 amino acids long. The DNA of the CDR3 is TGTGCCAGCAGTTTGGGACAGTTCAATCAGCCCCAGCATTTT. It encodes CASSLGQFNQPQHF.

A few counts support this clonotype. The chain couples TRBV7-9 to TRBJ1-1; 8 bases agree with TRBD1. V lost 6 bases to trimming and J lost 4 bases; unmatched junction nucleotides: 7. The CDR3 has 14 amino acids. The germline V gene encodes CDR1 SEHNR and CDR2 FQNEAQ (reference sequence). CDR3 nucleotide sequence: TGTGCCAGCAGGCAGGGGGCCGGGGCCACTGAAGCTTTCTTT. Translation: CASRQGAGATEAFF.

This clonotype has ten or more counts. J is TRBJ1-6 and V is TRBV9; D is unresolved. There are 13 residues in the CDR3. The germline V gene encodes CDR1 SGDLS and CDR2 YYNGEE. Trimming took off 0 bases at V and 5 bases at J, with 3 bases between the two ends. The CDR3 nucleotides are TGTGCCAGCAGCGTAGTGGATAATTCACCCCTCCACTTT. Protein: CASSVVDNSPLHF.

This clonotype has ten or more counts. V and J are TRBV5-4 and TRBJ2-3; 11 bases match TRBD2. The germline V gene has CDR1 SGHNT and CDR2 YYREEE (reference sequence). The CDR3 contains 17 residues. V lost 4 bases to trimming and J lost 0 bases; unmatched junction nucleotides: 7. CDR3 protein: CASSVTSGATSTDTQYF. Written as DNA, the CDR3 is TGTGCCAGCAGCGTGACTAGCGGGGCTACTAGCACAGATACGCAGTATTTT.

The J gene is TRBJ1-1, the V gene TRBV19; D is undetermined. The CDR3 runs 12 residues. Germline lookup yields CDR1 LNHDA and CDR2 SQIVND (reference sequence). Trimming left V 5 bases short and J 1 base short, with 5 bases between. Here the CDR3 reads CASSLSNTEAFF. CDR3 coding DNA: TGTGCCAGTAGTTTGTCGAACACTGAAGCTTTCTTT.

This clonotype was observed many times. The rearrangement links TRBV7-3 to TRBJ1-6; D unresolved. In germline, CDR1 is SGHTA, CDR2 FQGTGA. This CDR3 spans 13 amino acids. Trimming stripped 5 bases from V and 11 bases from J, with 13 bases between. DNA for the CDR3: TGTGCCAGCAGCCCGAACACCCTCGCACCCCTCCACTTT. Translated, it gives CASSPNTLAPLHF.

This clonotype was seen many times. This chain links TRBV20-1 with TRBJ2-5; 10 bases match TRBD2. With V trimmed by 3 bases and J by 1 base, 5 bases remained unmatched. The germline V gene encodes CDR1 DFQATT and CDR2 SNEGSKA (reference sequence). The length of the CDR3 is 15 residues. The CDR3 loop reads CSARRTSGRQETQYF. CDR3 DNA sequence: TGCAGTGCTAGGCGGACTAGCGGTCGCCAAGAGACCCAGTACTTC.

This clonotype was seen only a few times. V is TRBV6-4 and J is TRBJ2-6; the D call may be TRBD1 or TRBD2 (5 bases each). CDR3 size: 15 residues. Germline values: CDR1 MRHNA, CDR2 SNTAGT. Trimming stripped 2 bases from V and 0 bases from J, with 5 bases between. CDR3 loop: CASSDGTSGANVLTF. For the CDR3, the DNA is TGTGCCAGCAGTGACGGGACCTCTGGGGCCAACGTCCTGACTTTC.

This clonotype occurred many times. This chain links TRBV5-5 with TRBJ1-2, with D unresolved. Germline values: CDR1 SGHKS, CDR2 YYEKEE (reference sequence). V was shortened by 0 bases and J by 4 bases, with 13 bases between the two germline ends. CDR3 size: 15 residues. The CDR3 bases are TGTGCCAGCAGCTTGGATCCAGGAGTCGTCTATGGCTACACCTTC. Its translation is CASSLDPGVVYGYTF.

Many counts were recorded for this clonotype. V and J are TRBV7-6 and TRBJ2-3, with no clear D. Germline V lookup: CDR1 SGHVS, CDR2 FNYEAQ. This CDR3 has 12 residues. V was clipped by 4 bases and J by 1 base, with 3 bases between them. The CDR3 DNA reads as TGTGCCAGCAGCTCCCGCACAGATACGCAGTATTTT. Protein product: CASSSRTDTQYF.

There are a few counts of this clonotype. The CDR3 protein is CASSLEGDYSYEQYF. The CDR3 DNA follows: TGTGCCAGCAGCTTAGAGGGGGACTACTCCTACGAGCAGTACTTC. This chain uses TRBV11-2 with TRBJ2-7, with 7 bases aligning to TRBD2. V gave up 0 bases and J gave up 0 bases; unmatched junction bases: 2. The CDR3 loop spans 15 amino acids. Germline-derived CDR1 and CDR2 are SGHAT and FQNNGV.

This clonotype was seen repeatedly, ten times or more. The chain joins TRBV6-2 or TRBV6-3 to TRBJ2-4; D not certain. Germline V lookup: CDR1 MNHEY, CDR2 SVGEGT. Trimming removed 8 bases from V and 1 base from J, with 15 bases in between. This CDR3 is 15 amino acids long. CDR3 sequence reads: CASRTLSVAKNIQYF. The CDR3 nucleotides are TGTGCCAGCCGAACCTTATCCGTGGCCAAAAACATTCAGTACTTC.

This clonotype was counted at least ten times. V is TRBV11-3 and J is TRBJ1-2; maybe TRBD1 (5 bases). This CDR3 region has 13 residues. Germline values: CDR1 SGHNT, CDR2 YENEEA. Between the trimmed V and J ends, which lost 4 bases and 3 bases, there was a span of 9 bases. As DNA, the CDR3 is TGTGCCAGCAGCTCGGGACGGGACTATGGCTACACCTTC. It specifies CASSSGRDYGYTF.

The rearrangement uses TRBV7-9 and TRBJ2-5; no firm D call. Trimming stripped 6 bases from V and 5 bases from J, with 10 bases between. The CDR3 totals 12 residues. CDR1 SEHNR and CDR2 FQNEAQ come from the germline V gene (reference sequence). CDR3 in DNA: TGTGCCAGCAGGGCCGGAATTGAGACCCAGTACTTC. This gives the protein CASRAGIETQYF.

This chain links TRBV15 with TRBJ2-1; tentative D call: TRBD2 (5 bases). The CDR3 is 17 amino acids. V lost 0 bases, J lost 3 bases, and 15 bases lay in between. In germline, CDR1 is LNHNV, CDR2 YYDKDF (reference sequence). The CDR3 DNA is TGTGCCACCAGCAGAGATCGAAGAGCAGCGGTCTACAATGAGCAGTTCTTC. Its protein is CATSRDRRAAVYNEQFF.

This clonotype was observed at least ten times. The V gene is TRBV27, the J gene TRBJ2-1; 10 bases line up with TRBD2. V lost 5 bases, J lost 7 bases, and 8 bases stayed unmatched. CDR3 length equals 15 residues. CDR1 MNHEY and CDR2 SMNVEV come from the germline V gene (reference sequence). The CDR3 reads CASSHTSGARNEQFF. CDR3 nucleotides: TGTGCCAGCAGTCATACTAGCGGGGCTAGGAATGAGCAGTTCTTC.

This chain uses TRBV7-9 with TRBJ1-3, with D possibly matching TRBD1 (6 bases). V was pared by 4 bases and J by 6 bases, with 19 bases between. Germline V gene data show CDR1 as SEHNR and CDR2 as FQNEAQ (reference sequence). The CDR3 loop spans 16 amino acids. In nucleotides, the CDR3 is TGTGCCAGCAGCTCAGCTTTAGACAGGACGGCAAACACCATATATTTT. It encodes CASSSALDRTANTIYF. The full variable domain, in which reference TRBV7-9 and TRBJ1-3 provide the parts outside the CDR3, is DTGVSQNPRHKITKRGQNVTFRCDPISEHNRLYWYRQTLGQGPEFLTYFQNEAQLEKSRLLSDRFSAERPKGSFSTLEIQRTEQGDSAMYLCASSSALDRTANTIYFGEGSWLTVV.

The table lists this clonotype with many counts. The rearrangement joins TRBV20-1 to TRBJ2-3; D is possibly TRBD2 (6 bases). Trimming cost V 6 bases and J 0 bases, with 13 bases left between them. The CDR3 has 14 amino acids. The V gene's germline CDR1 is DFQATT and CDR2 SNEGSKA (reference sequence). CDR3 nucleotide sequence: TGCAGTGCGGGGCTAGCGAGGAGCACAGATACGCAGTATTTT. This translates into CSAGLARSTDTQYF.

This clonotype was seen ten or more times. The CDR3 bases are TGTGCCAGCAGCCGACAGGTTACCTACGAGCAGTACTTC. This translates into CASSRQVTYEQYF. The gene calls are TRBV7-9 and TRBJ2-7; D may be TRBD1 (6 bases). Trimming pared 5 bases from V and 2 bases from J, leaving 10 bases between. The CDR3 is made up of 13 amino acids. Germline CDR1 and CDR2: SEHNR and FQNEAQ (reference sequence).

This clonotype was seen more than once but under ten times. The CDR3 bases are TGCGCCAGCAGCCCACAGGACAGGGTTTCTGGGGCCAACGTCCTGACTTTC. Amino acids: CASSPQDRVSGANVLTF. J is TRBJ2-6 and V is TRBV4-1, with 8 positions matching TRBD1. The germline V gene encodes CDR1 MGHRA and CDR2 YSYEKL. The CDR3 has 17 residues. Trimming removed 4 bases from V and 1 base from J; junction bases left unmatched: 6.

The chain joins TRBV2 to TRBJ2-6; D ambiguous. V lost 6 bases, J lost 3 bases, and 9 bases lay in between. Germline V gene lookup returns CDR1 SNHLY and CDR2 FYNNEI. This CDR3 spans 14 amino acids. The CDR3 coding sequence is TGTGCCAGCAGCGGATACGGTGGGGCCAACGTCCTGACTTTC. It codes for CASSGYGGANVLTF. The whole variable domain, filled in from reference TRBV2 and TRBJ2-6, reads EPEVTQTPSHQVTQMGQEVILRCVPISNHLYFYWYRQILGQKVEFLVSFYNNEISEKSEIFDDQFSVERPDGSNFTLKIRSTKLEDSAMYFCASSGYGGANVLTFGAGSRLTVL.

This clonotype showed up many times. The rearrangement uses TRBV20-1 and TRBJ1-1, with 8 positions matching TRBD1. The trim removed 0 bases at V and 3 bases at J, leaving 15 bases unmatched. CDR1 is DFQATT and CDR2 is SNEGSKA in the germline V gene (reference sequence). This CDR3 has 18 residues. CDR3 sequence (DNA): TGCAGTGCTAGAGATGTTAGGGCAGGGGGCCTTTTGGACACTGAAGCTTTCTTT. Translating gives CSARDVRAGGLLDTEAFF.

This clonotype occurred a few times. DNA of the CDR3: TGTGCCAGCAGCTACTCCGGGGGGCGCAATGAGCAGTTCTTC. Translation gives CASSYSGGRNEQFF. This sequence joins TRBV7-2 and TRBJ2-1, with a possible D match to TRBD2 (7 bases). The germline gives CDR1 SGHTA, CDR2 FQGNSA. V lost 4 bases and J 6 bases, leaving 13 bases between the germline ends. This CDR3 contains 14 residues.

This rearrangement joins TRBV6-1 to TRBJ2-7; unclear D gene. Germline lookup yields CDR1 MNHNS and CDR2 SASEGT. This CDR3 has 14 amino acids. V was pared by 2 bases and J by 2 bases, with 10 bases between. Here the CDR3 DNA reads TGTGCCAGCAGTGAAAGGGAAAACGCCTACGAGCAGTACTTC. It yields the protein CASSERENAYEQYF.

Judged by abundance, this clonotype is medium-sized. V is TRBV28 and J is TRBJ2-7; D call uncertain. Germline V gives CDR1 MDHEN, CDR2 SYDVKM. The CDR3 covers 11 residues. V was clipped by 6 bases and J by 1 base, with 4 bases between them. CDR3 DNA sequence: TGTGCCAGCAGGCAGTCCTACGAGCAGTACTTC. Its translation is CASRQSYEQYF.

In its sample, this clonotype was seen many times. This chain joins TRBV10-1 and TRBJ2-1; 9 positions match TRBD1. Germline V gene sequence: CDR1 WNHNN, CDR2 SYGVQD (reference sequence). V was pared by 8 bases and J by 5 bases, with 4 bases of the junction left unmatched. This CDR3 is 13 amino acids long. CDR3 region: CASGTGPDNEQFF. CDR3 nucleotide sequence: TGCGCCAGCGGGACAGGGCCCGACAATGAGCAGTTCTTC.